This TCR beta chain was sequenced for a study of cytomegalovirus exposure and HLA in healthy donors. Study-level points and caveats: It has been reported that TCR beta sequences accurately predicted the HLA-A and HLA-B alleles of most subjects.

V lost 0 bases and J 7 bases, leaving 15 bases between the germline ends. This CDR3 contains 15 residues. Looked up from germline, CDR1 is MNHNY and CDR2 is SVGAGI (reference sequence). Of note for this clone: Its target is unknown.

With 60 Vbeta and 13 Jbeta primers, the PCR was carried out. Sequencing used immunoSEQ multiplex PCR; TCRdb keeps in-frame clones, though not all of them. The table has about 120,000 clones, 83% seen once; the top ten hold approximately 3.6%. The sequence was collected from a middle-aged woman in good health and CMV-seropositive. The sample taken for sequencing was PBMCs. The rearrangement links TRBV6-6 to TRBJ1-2; D may be TRBD1 (5 bases). The CDR3 sequence is CASSYSIDSVAGYTF. The DNA for the CDR3 is TGTGCCAGCAGTTACTCGATTGACAGTGTAGCTGGCTACACCTTC.